The 5 T cell receptor beta chains in this list originate from one sample, sequenced in a study of identical twins. One entry per CDR3 protein, called by TCRdb with MiXCR from the 5' RACE reads. Counted here are hundreds of thousands of distinct CDR3 sequences, more than 20% occurring once; the ten biggest clones make up 2.9%. These data were also filed under a second study, of T cells expressing NK-cell markers.

Source material: CD4+ T cells sorted from blood. These receptors all stem from a woman aged 18-29 years in good health.

This chain joins TRBV5-5 and TRBJ2-5; 11 positions match TRBD2. CDR1 SGHKS and CDR2 YYEKEE come from the germline V gene (reference sequence). CDR3 size: 17 residues. J lost 1 base, V lost 3 bases, and 8 bases had no gene match. Here the CDR3 reads CASSSPLGTSGQETQYF. The CDR3 bases are TGTGCCAGCAGCTCCCCCCTAGGGACTAGCGGCCAAGAGACCCAGTACTTC. The whole variable domain, filled in from reference TRBV5-5 and TRBJ2-5, reads DAGVTQSPTHLIKTRGQQVTLRCSPISGHKSVSWYQQVLGQGPQFIFQYYEKEERGRGNFPDRFSARQFPNYSSELNVNALLLGDSALYLCASSSPLGTSGQETQYFGPGTRLLVL.

The rearrangement links TRBV15 to TRBJ2-2, with TRBD2 identical over 15 bases. Germline assignment: CDR1 LNHNV and CDR2 YYDKDF (reference sequence). The CDR3 runs to 15 residues. V was pared by 3 bases and J by 8 bases, with 1 base of the junction left unmatched. In nucleotides, the CDR3 is TGTGCCACCAGCAGGGGACTAGCGGGAGGTGGGGAGCTGTTTTTT. Translated, it gives CATSRGLAGGGELFF.

This chain connects TRBV12-3 or TRBV12-4 to TRBJ2-7; 9 bases line up with TRBD1. V lost 5 bases to trimming and J lost 4 bases; unmatched junction nucleotides: 12. CDR3 size: 16 residues. This chain's CDR3 is CASSPSTGQGGYEQYF. The DNA of the CDR3 is TGTGCCAGCAGTCCCTCTACGGGACAGGGTGGGTACGAGCAGTACTTC.

This sequence joins TRBV11-2 and TRBJ2-3, with TRBD1 matching over 7 bases. Germline trimming cut 5 bases from V and 5 bases from J; bases unmatched to any gene: 13. CDR3 length equals 16 residues. The germline V gene has CDR1 SGHAT and CDR2 FQNNGV. CDR3 in DNA: TGTGCCAGCAGCCTGAGGACAGGTCGATATTTAGATACGCAGTATTTT. Protein product: CASSLRTGRYLDTQYF.

This clonotype was counted a few times. J is TRBJ2-7 and V is TRBV5-1; D may correspond to TRBD1 or TRBD2 (5 bases each). Germline CDR1 reads SGHRS; CDR2 reads YFSETQ. V shed 8 bases and J shed 4 bases, with 16 bases lying between them. The CDR3 extends over 13 amino acids. The CDR3 region has the DNA TGCGCCAGTCATACGGGACCGAGGTACGAGCAGTACTTC. As protein: CASHTGPRYEQYF.